These 22 T cell receptor beta chains originate from one sample sequenced in a study of control samples from healthy donors and cancer patients. TCRdb's copy holds only in-frame clones and misses some; the assay was immunoSEQ multiplex PCR. The sample consists of under 85,000 clones, roughly 90% of them appearing once. Sequenced sample: PBMCs. The receptors here all came from a man aged 55 to 70 with colorectal cancer.

The chain links TRBV6-5 to TRBJ2-7, with D possibly TRBD2 on 6 matching bases. Trimming removed 0 bases from V and 2 bases from J, with 14 bases in between. Germline V gene data show CDR1 as MNHEY and CDR2 as SVGAGI. The CDR3 totals 16 residues. This CDR3 is CASSYSEGTLTYEQYF. CDR3 in DNA: TGTGCCAGCAGTTACTCCGAGGGGACTTTGACCTACGAGCAGTACTTC.

The CDR3 protein is CASSSPFGTVIYEQYF. CDR3 DNA: TGTGCCAGCTCCTCCCCCTTCGGGACAGTTATCTACGAGCAGTACTTC. The genes are TRBV21-1 and TRBJ2-7; the D call of TRBD1 is as the table states it, not checked on the DNA. TRBV21-1 is classified as a pseudogene. The CDR3 covers 16 residues.

The chain recombines TRBV18 with TRBJ2-7, with TRBD1 matching over 9 bases. CDR1 is KGHSH and CDR2 is LQKENI in the germline V gene. Trimming at V came to 8 bases and at J to 7 bases, leaving 9 bases not matched to a gene. This CDR3 is 13 amino acids long. CDR3 in amino acids: CASGQGNSREQYF. Here the CDR3 DNA reads TGTGCCAGCGGACAGGGGAATTCGCGAGAGCAGTACTTC. Together with reference TRBV18 and TRBJ2-7, the CDR3 gives the full variable domain: NAGVMQNPRHLVRRRGQEARLRCSPMKGHSHVYWYRQLPEEGLKFMVYLQKENIIDESGMPKERFSAEFPKEGPSILRIQQVVRGDSAAYFCASGQGNSREQYFGPGTRLTVT.

This chain links TRBV19 with TRBJ1-1; D is perhaps TRBD1 (6 bases). V lost 5 bases to trimming and J lost 11 bases, with 12 bases between them. The CDR3 is 11 residues long. CDR1 and CDR2 (germline): LNHDA, SQIVND (reference sequence). The CDR3 loop reads CASSRKGVAFF. The CDR3 nucleotides read TGTGCCAGTAGTCGGAAGGGGGTGGCTTTCTTT.

The chain is built from TRBV12-3 or TRBV12-4 and TRBJ2-7; D call uncertain. The V end was cut by 3 bases, the J end by 6 bases, with 12 bases between. The CDR3 contains 13 residues. CDR3 amino acids: CASSLGPATEQYF. The CDR3 DNA reads TGTGCCAGCAGTTTGGGCCCGGCCACCGAGCAGTACTTC.

The J gene is TRBJ2-7, the V gene TRBV11-2; 7 bases fit TRBD2. CDR1 SGHAT and CDR2 FQNNGV come from the germline V gene. J was trimmed by 0 bases and V by 1 base; bases with no gene match: 3. The CDR3 consists of 15 residues. The CDR3 spells CASSLVPSGSYEQYF. The CDR3 nucleotides are TGTGCCAGCAGCTTAGTTCCTAGCGGCTCCTACGAGCAGTACTTC.

This chain connects TRBV7-8 to TRBJ2-7; D is uncertain. The V gene's germline CDR1 is SGHVS and CDR2 FQNEAQ. The CDR3 is made up of 11 amino acids. The V end was cut by 1 base, the J end by 12 bases, with 10 bases between. The CDR3 here is CASSLDEEWYF. CDR3 nucleotide sequence: TGTGCCAGCAGCTTAGACGAAGAATGGTACTTC.

This clone was seen a handful of times. As DNA, the CDR3 is TGTGCCAGCAGCCAAGTCGTTACGGGGGGTAGCACAGATACGCAGTATTTT. Its protein product is CASSQVVTGGSTDTQYF. The chain links TRBV4-2 to TRBJ2-3; 7 nucleotides align to TRBD2. V lost 1 base to trimming and J lost 0 bases; unmatched junction nucleotides: 7. Germline V lookup: CDR1 LGHNA, CDR2 YNFKEQ. The CDR3 contains 17 residues.

The chain couples TRBV6-6 to TRBJ2-7; 7 positions agree with TRBD1. After removal of 6 bases from V and 9 bases from J, the junction contained 14 bases not matched to a gene. The CDR3 has 14 amino acids. CDR1 and CDR2 from the germline V gene are MNHNY and SVGAGI (reference sequence). CDR3 nucleotides: TGTGCCAGCAGCCCCCGACAGGGTCAAGGTGTGCAGTACTTC. Translating gives CASSPRQGQGVQYF.

The rearrangement uses TRBV30 and TRBJ2-6; 7 nucleotides line up with TRBD2. The germline CDR1 and CDR2 sequences are GTSNPN and SVGIG (reference sequence). V dropped 1 base and J dropped 4; count of bases not matched to a gene: 4. CDR3 length: 15 residues. Here the CDR3 DNA reads TGTGCCTGGAGTGGGGGAGGGAGCGGGGCCAACGTCCTGACTTTC. Translated, it gives CAWSGGGSGANVLTF.

This chain connects TRBV24-1 to TRBJ2-1; 7 bases agree with TRBD2. The V segment lost 4 bases and the J segment 12 bases; nucleotides outside the gene matches: 5. The CDR3 is 12 residues long. Germline V gene sequence: CDR1 KGHDR, CDR2 SFDVKD. This chain's CDR3 is CATSDLTGGQFF. The CDR3 DNA reads TGTGCCACCAGTGACCTCACGGGGGGGCAGTTCTTC.

This clone is medium-sized within its sample. The chain combines TRBV2 with TRBJ2-7; 8 bases fit TRBD2. The V and J ends lost 7 bases and 4 bases, in that order; junction bases with no gene match: 6. Germline CDR1 and CDR2: SNHLY and FYNNEI. The CDR3 covers 13 residues. The CDR3 loop is CASILGLEYEQYF. CDR3 DNA: TGTGCCAGCATTCTGGGACTAGAATACGAGCAGTACTTC.

This chain uses TRBV5-4 with TRBJ2-1; D gene uncertain. V lost 0 bases, J lost 9 bases, and 10 bases lay in between. This CDR3 comprises 13 residues. Germline V gene data show CDR1 as SGHNT and CDR2 as YYREEE (reference sequence). CDR3 sequence (DNA): TGTGCCAGCAGCTTGGGGCTAGTTGGTGAGCAGTTCTTC. Its protein is CASSLGLVGEQFF.

The chain carries TRBV13 and TRBJ2-3, with D possibly TRBD2 on 5 matching bases. Germline V lookup: CDR1 PRHDT, CDR2 FYEKMQ (reference sequence). Between the trimmed V and J ends, which lost 5 bases and 5 bases, there was a span of 17 bases. The CDR3 loop spans 15 amino acids. The CDR3 region has the DNA TGTGCCAGCAGCCCCTTCCGGGGAAGTAGAGATACGCAGTATTTT. Translation gives CASSPFRGSRDTQYF.

V usage is TRBV6-2 or TRBV6-3 and J usage is TRBJ1-6; perhaps TRBD1 as D (5 bases). This CDR3 region has 14 residues. CDR1 is MNHEY, CDR2 SVGEGT, per germline. The V end was cut by 4 bases, the J end by 8 bases, with 12 bases between. CDR3 nucleotide sequence: TGTGCCAGCAGTTGGGACGTCGATTATTCACCCCTCCACTTT. Amino acid sequence: CASSWDVDYSPLHF.

The chain uses TRBV7-3 and TRBJ1-5, with D unresolved. Trimming left V 6 bases short and J 5 bases short, with 23 bases between. CDR1 and CDR2 (germline): SGHTA, FQGTGA. The CDR3 spans 17 residues. The chain's CDR3 is CASSDNSDGRLDQPQHF. The CDR3 bases are TGTGCCAGCAGTGACAATTCGGACGGGAGGTTAGATCAGCCCCAGCATTTT. The variable domain in full, completed from reference TRBV7-3 and TRBJ1-5, reads GAGVSQTPSNKVTEKGKYVELRCDPISGHTALYWYRQSLGQGPEFLIYFQGTGAADDSGLPNDRFFAVRPEGSVSTLKIQRTERGDSAVYLCASSDNSDGRLDQPQHFGDGTRLSIL.

The sample holds one count of this clone. V and J are TRBV15 and TRBJ2-1; 9 nucleotides align to TRBD2. The CDR3 runs 16 residues. Germline V gene lookup returns CDR1 LNHNV and CDR2 YYDKDF (reference sequence). The ends lost 0 bases at V and 6 bases at J; junction bases unmatched: 6. The CDR3 DNA sequence: TGTGCCACCAGCAGAGATCGGCGTAGCGGGGGCAATGAGCAGTTCTTC. Encoded protein: CATSRDRRSGGNEQFF.

The V call is TRBV11-2, the J call TRBJ2-7; D is perhaps TRBD1 or TRBD2 (5 bases each). Germline values: CDR1 SGHAT, CDR2 FQNNGV. V was shortened by 1 base and J by 3 bases, with 13 bases between the two germline ends. The CDR3 runs to 15 residues. Here the CDR3 DNA reads TGTGCCAGCAGCTTAGGGGGGTCCTTAAACTACGAGCAGTACTTC. Residues: CASSLGGSLNYEQYF.

The CDR3 nucleotides are TGTGCCAGCAGCTTGGAGCCACAAGTCTATGGCTACACCTTC. This translates into CASSLEPQVYGYTF. The chain has TRBV5-6 and TRBJ1-2; no clear D gene. Germline CDR1 and CDR2: SGHDT and YYEEEE. The CDR3 is 14 residues long. Trimming pared 0 bases from V and 4 bases from J, leaving 10 bases between. The full variable domain, completed using reference TRBV5-6 and TRBJ1-2, is DAGVTQSPTHLIKTRGQQVTLRCSPKSGHDTVSWYQQALGQGPQFIFQYYEEEERQRGNFPDRFSGHQFPNYSSELNVNALLLGDSALYLCASSLEPQVYGYTFGSGTRLTVV.

The chain links TRBV5-1 to TRBJ1-5; D not resolved. Germline V CDR1 and CDR2: SGHRS, YFSETQ. The germline V and J ends were trimmed by 0 bases and 4 bases, with 8 bases remaining between them. This CDR3 is built from 14 residues. The CDR3 here is CASSLVGGNQPQHF. CDR3 DNA: TGCGCCAGCAGCTTGGTGGGCGGGAATCAGCCCCAGCATTTT.

The chain uses TRBV4-1 and TRBJ2-7, with 7 bases matching TRBD1. Trimming at V came to 4 bases and at J to 1 base, leaving 7 bases not matched to a gene. There are 15 residues in the CDR3. Germline CDR1 and CDR2: MGHRA and YSYEKL. In nucleotides, the CDR3 is TGCGCCAGCAGCCCGGCGGGCAGGGGGTCCTACGAGCAGTACTTC. Translated, it gives CASSPAGRGSYEQYF.

About this clone: The same CDR3 is also encoded by other DNA sequences in this sample. The chain carries TRBV5-4 and TRBJ2-5; 14 nucleotides line up with TRBD2. The CDR3 sequence is 16 residues long. In germline, CDR1 is SGHNT, CDR2 YYREEE (reference sequence). V shed 0 bases, J shed 2 bases, and the junction held 0 bases outside the gene matches. The CDR3 bases are TGTGCCAGCAGCTTGGGGACTAGCGGGGGGCAAGAGACCCAGTACTTC. This encodes CASSLGTSGGQETQYF.